Listed below are T cell receptor beta chains from one sample, sequenced in a study of beta chain features in type 1 diabetes. This table comes from immunoSEQ multiplex PCR, and its TCRdb copy is limited to in-frame clones, with some not included. Of some 640,000 clones listed, over 13% are singletons. Input material: naive CD4+ T cells from blood. Receptors were obtained from a man aged 18 to 30 with type 1 diabetes. The CDR3 runs from the conserved cysteine through the conserved F or W. The D gene is left open where the match is weak. Part of the rows lack a size; the others show once, few, many or a class for expanded clones.

j_call | clone_size | d_call | v_call | cdr3_aa | cdr3_nt
TRBJ2-7 | - | - | TRBV5-1 | CASSLVLQRISSYEQYF | TGCGCCAGCAGCTTGGTTCTCCAGCGCATAAGCTCCTACGAGCAGTACTTC
TRBJ2-2 | - | - | TRBV9 | CASSVQGTGELFF | TGTGCCAGCAGCGTACAGGGAACCGGGGAGCTGTTTTTT
TRBJ1-5 | - | - | TRBV2 | CASSDRDNNQPQHF | TGTGCCAGCAGTGACCGGGACAACAATCAGCCCCAGCATTTT
TRBJ1-2 | - | - | TRBV27 | CASSSILQGWYGYTF | TGTGCCAGCAGTTCAATTCTACAGGGATGGTATGGCTACACCTTC
TRBJ1-2 | few | - | TRBV19 | CASTPSRRYGYTF | TGTGCCAGTACTCCGAGCCGTCGCTATGGCTACACCTTC
TRBJ1-2 | few | - | TRBV5-4 | CASSLVTGNYGYTF | TGTGCCAGCAGCTTGGTTACAGGGAACTATGGCTACACCTTC
TRBJ2-1 | few | - | TRBV9 | CASSVAPSRVRYNEQFF | TGTGCCAGCAGCGTAGCCCCTAGCCGGGTAAGATACAATGAGCAGTTCTTC
TRBJ1-4 | few | TRBD1 | TRBV27 | CASREGQGWEKLFF | TGTGCCAGCAGGGAAGGACAGGGATGGGAAAAACTGTTTTTT
TRBJ2-1 | few | - | TRBV13 | CASSLGGIQYIYNEQFF | TGTGCCAGCAGCTTAGGAGGGATTCAATATATCTACAATGAGCAGTTCTTC
TRBJ1-2 | few | - | TRBV30 | CAWMTDGYTF | TGTGCCTGGATGACAGATGGCTACACCTTC
TRBJ2-1 | few | - | TRBV5-1 | CASSGASASYNEQFF | TGCGCCAGCAGCGGGGCTAGCGCCTCCTACAATGAGCAGTTCTTC
TRBJ2-7 | - | - | TRBV6-5 | CASSYSIPGSSGQYF | TGTGCCAGCAGTTACTCGATCCCCGGGAGCTCTGGGCAGTACTTC
TRBJ2-1 | few | - | TRBV5-1 | CASASAPRGGGNEQFF | TGCGCCAGCGCCTCTGCCCCCCGGGGCGGTGGGAATGAGCAGTTCTTC
TRBJ1-2 | - | TRBD1 | TRBV27 | CASSSRYPTGRVYGYTF | TGTGCCAGCAGTTCCCGGTACCCGACAGGGAGGGTCTATGGCTACACCTTC
TRBJ2-1 | - | - | TRBV6-1 | CASKFEHSYNEQFF | TGTGCCAGCAAGTTCGAACACTCCTACAATGAGCAGTTCTTC
TRBJ1-4 | few | - | TRBV7-9 | CASSLEGTEKLFF | TGTGCCAGCAGCTTAGAGGGCACAGAAAAACTGTTTTTT
TRBJ2-7 | few | - | TRBV7-9 | CASSGVYEQYF | TGTGCCAGCAGCGGGGTCTACGAGCAGTACTTC
TRBJ1-1 | few | - | TRBV29-1 | CSVTGTLNTEAFF | TGCAGCGTGACCGGGACCTTGAACACTGAAGCTTTCTTT
TRBJ2-7 | - | TRBD2 | TRBV10-3 | CAISGLDSGEQYF | TGTGCCATCAGCGGACTAGATTCGGGCGAGCAGTACTTC
TRBJ2-3 | few | - | TRBV5-4 | CASSSGATDTQYF | TGTGCCAGCAGCTCGGGAGCCACAGATACGCAGTATTTT
TRBJ1-1 | few | - | TRBV28 | CASSQKGFKAFF | TGTGCCAGCAGCCAAAAGGGTTTTAAAGCTTTCTTT
TRBJ2-6 | - | TRBD1 | TRBV28 | CASSPGTGAAGANVLTF | TGTGCCAGCAGTCCCGGGACAGGGGCGGCTGGGGCCAACGTCCTGACTTTC